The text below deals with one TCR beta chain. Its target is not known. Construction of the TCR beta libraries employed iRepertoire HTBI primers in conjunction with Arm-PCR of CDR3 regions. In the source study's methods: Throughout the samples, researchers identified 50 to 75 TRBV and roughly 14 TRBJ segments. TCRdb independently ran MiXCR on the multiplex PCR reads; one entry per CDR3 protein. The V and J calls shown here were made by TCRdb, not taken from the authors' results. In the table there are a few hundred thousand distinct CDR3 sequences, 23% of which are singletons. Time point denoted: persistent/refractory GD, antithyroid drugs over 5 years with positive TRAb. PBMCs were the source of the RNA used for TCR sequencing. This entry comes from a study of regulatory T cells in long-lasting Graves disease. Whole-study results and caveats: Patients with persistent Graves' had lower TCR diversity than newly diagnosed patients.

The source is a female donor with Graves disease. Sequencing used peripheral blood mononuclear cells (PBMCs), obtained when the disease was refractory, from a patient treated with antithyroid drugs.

CDR3 sequence (DNA): TGTGCCAGCAGCTTAGTAGTAGCGGGAGGCAATGAGCAGTTCTTC. It codes for CASSLVVAGGNEQFF. The V call is TRBV7-2, the J call TRBJ2-5; 10 bases line up with TRBD2. The DNA end is a closer match to TRBJ2-1, so the J assignment may be wrong. This CDR3 has 15 amino acids. From germline, CDR1 is SGHTA and CDR2 FQGNSA.